The next 3 T cell receptor beta chains were all read from a single sample in a study of shared clonotypes between healthy human individuals. Naive CD8 cells, CD45RO-negative and positively selected for CCR7, excluded terminally differentiated effector memory CD45RA+ cells. The protocol was immunoSEQ multiplex PCR, while the TCRdb copy is restricted to in-frame clones and leaves out a portion. The repertoire has millions of clones, about 92% of them found once; the top ten carry 1.5% to 2%. The sequenced material came from naive CD8+ T cells from PBMCs. The origin of the receptors is a young man in good health. Some clones in this sample may be carry-over from other donors' samples.

This chain joins TRBV5-1 and TRBJ2-3, with 8 bases lining up with TRBD1. V lost 4 bases and J lost 1; bases outside the gene matches: 2. The CDR3 runs to 14 residues. Germline lookup yields CDR1 SGHRS and CDR2 YFSETQ. This CDR3 is CASSKTGGTDTQYF. The CDR3 region has the DNA TGCGCCAGCAGCAAGACAGGGGGCACAGATACGCAGTATTTT.

The gene calls are TRBV30 and TRBJ1-6, with D perhaps TRBD1 (6 bases). This CDR3 has 16 residues. With 0 bases removed from V and 0 bases from J, the gap between germline ends came to 9 bases. In germline, CDR1 is GTSNPN, CDR2 SVGIG (reference sequence). The CDR3 nucleotides are TGTGCCTGGAGTGTACAGGGTAGCTCCTATAATTCACCCCTCCACTTT. Translating gives CAWSVQGSSYNSPLHF.

The CDR3 spells CASSTGLVPQTQYF. The CDR3 DNA reads TGTGCCAGCAGCACGGGACTCGTGCCCCAGACCCAGTACTTC. This chain connects TRBV7-9 to TRBJ2-5, with D perhaps matching TRBD2 (6 bases). The ends were cut back, 5 bases at V and 6 bases at J, with 16 bases in the middle. Germline V gene data show CDR1 as SEHNR and CDR2 as FQNEAQ (reference sequence). This CDR3 comprises 14 residues.